This T cell receptor (beta chain) was recorded in a study of cytotoxic CD8 clonotypes in ibrutinib-treated CLL. Across the study: Among responders, roughly 25 were partial and 2 complete; after median about 70 months, around 14 stayed remitted and roughly 12 progressed.

The CDR3 totals 15 residues. The germline V gene has CDR1 SGHAT and CDR2 FQDESV (reference sequence). Unmatched junction bases numbered 3, after V lost 2 bases and J lost 3 bases. Clones were sequenced by immunoSEQ multiplex PCR, and TCRdb holds only the in-frame ones, with some missing. Of around 140,000 clones in the sample, roughly 77% are singletons; the top ten hold 25% to 30%. The sample here was PBMCs, taken after 12 months of ibrutinib treatment. The rearrangement uses TRBV11-1 and TRBJ2-1; the match to TRBD2 covers 8 bases. The clonotype originates from a human donor with chronic lymphocytic leukemia. The CDR3 bases are TGTGCCAGCAGCTTAACAGCGGGAGTCTACAATGAGCAGTTCTTC. Encoded protein: CASSLTAGVYNEQFF.